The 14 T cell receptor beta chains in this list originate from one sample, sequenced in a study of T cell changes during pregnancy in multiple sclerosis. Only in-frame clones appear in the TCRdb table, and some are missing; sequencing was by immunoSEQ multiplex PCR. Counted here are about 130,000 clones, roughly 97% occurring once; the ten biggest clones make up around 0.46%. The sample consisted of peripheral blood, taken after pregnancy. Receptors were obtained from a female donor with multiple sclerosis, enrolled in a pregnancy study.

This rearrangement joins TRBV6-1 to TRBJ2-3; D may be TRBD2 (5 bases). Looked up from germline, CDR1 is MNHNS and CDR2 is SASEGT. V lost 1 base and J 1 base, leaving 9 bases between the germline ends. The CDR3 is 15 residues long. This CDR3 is CASSEGGSGTDTQYF. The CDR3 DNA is TGTGCCAGCAGTGAAGGGGGTAGCGGCACAGATACGCAGTATTTT.

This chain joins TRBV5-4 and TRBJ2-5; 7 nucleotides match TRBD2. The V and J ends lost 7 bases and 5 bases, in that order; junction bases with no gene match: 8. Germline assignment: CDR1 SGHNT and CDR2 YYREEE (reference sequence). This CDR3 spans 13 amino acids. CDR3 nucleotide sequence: TGTGCCAGCCGGAGACTAGCCGGGGAGACCCAGTACTTC. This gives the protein CASRRLAGETQYF.

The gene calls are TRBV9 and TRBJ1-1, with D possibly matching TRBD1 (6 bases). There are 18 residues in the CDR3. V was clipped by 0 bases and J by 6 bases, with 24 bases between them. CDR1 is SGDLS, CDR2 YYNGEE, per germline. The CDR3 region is CASSVATKGGRTFPEAFF. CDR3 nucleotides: TGTGCCAGCAGCGTAGCTACCAAGGGGGGGCGAACTTTCCCTGAAGCTTTCTTT. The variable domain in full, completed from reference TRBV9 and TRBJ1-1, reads DSGVTQTPKHLITATGQRVTLRCSPRSGDLSVYWYQQSLDQGLQFLIQYYNGEERAKGNILERFSAQQFPDLHSELNLSSLELGDSALYFCASSVATKGGRTFPEAFFGQGTRLTVV.

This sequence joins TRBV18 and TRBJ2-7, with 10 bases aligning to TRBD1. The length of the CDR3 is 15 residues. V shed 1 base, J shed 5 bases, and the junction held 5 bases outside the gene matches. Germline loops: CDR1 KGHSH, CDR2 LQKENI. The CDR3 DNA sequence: TGTGCCAGCTCACCACTCGGGACAGGGGCCGACGAGCAGTACTTC. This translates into CASSPLGTGADEQYF.

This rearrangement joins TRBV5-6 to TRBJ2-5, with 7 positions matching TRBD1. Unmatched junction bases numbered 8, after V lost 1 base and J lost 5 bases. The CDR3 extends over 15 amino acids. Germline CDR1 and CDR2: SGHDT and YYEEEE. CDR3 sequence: CASSLTFRGPETQYF. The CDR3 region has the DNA TGTGCCAGCAGCTTGACCTTTAGGGGGCCGGAGACCCAGTACTTC.

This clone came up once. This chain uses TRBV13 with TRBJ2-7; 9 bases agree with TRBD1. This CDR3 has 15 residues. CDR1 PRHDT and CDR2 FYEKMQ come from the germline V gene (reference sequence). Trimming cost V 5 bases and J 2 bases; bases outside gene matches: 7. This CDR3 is CASSRRDRDTYEQYF. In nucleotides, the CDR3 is TGTGCCAGCAGCCGCCGGGACAGGGACACCTACGAGCAGTACTTC.

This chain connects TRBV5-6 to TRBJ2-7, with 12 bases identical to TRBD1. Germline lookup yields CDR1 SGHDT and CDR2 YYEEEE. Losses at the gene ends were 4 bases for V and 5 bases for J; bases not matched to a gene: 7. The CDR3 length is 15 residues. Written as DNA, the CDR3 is TGTGCCAGCAGCGGGACCGGGACAGGGGGCCACGAGCAGTACTTC. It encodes CASSGTGTGGHEQYF.

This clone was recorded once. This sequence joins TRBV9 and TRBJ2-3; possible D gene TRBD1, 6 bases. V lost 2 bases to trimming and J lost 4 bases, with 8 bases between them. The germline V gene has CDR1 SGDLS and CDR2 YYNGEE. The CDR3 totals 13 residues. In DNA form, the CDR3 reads TGTGCCAGCAGCGTCCAGGGGTCAGATACGCAGTATTTT. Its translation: CASSVQGSDTQYF.

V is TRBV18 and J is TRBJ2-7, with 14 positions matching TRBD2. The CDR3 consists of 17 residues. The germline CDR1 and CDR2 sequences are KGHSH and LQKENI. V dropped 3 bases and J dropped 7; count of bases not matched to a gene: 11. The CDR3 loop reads CASSPGTSGSFTGEQYF. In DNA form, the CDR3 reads TGTGCCAGCTCACCGGGGACTAGCGGGAGCTTTACGGGAGAGCAGTACTTC.

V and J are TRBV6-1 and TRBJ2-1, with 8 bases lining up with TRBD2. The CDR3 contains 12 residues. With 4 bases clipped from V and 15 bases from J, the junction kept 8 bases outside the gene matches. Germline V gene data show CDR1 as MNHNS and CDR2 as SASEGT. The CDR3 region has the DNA TGTGCCAGCAGTGGAATTAGCGGGAACTCGTTCTTC. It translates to CASSGISGNSFF.

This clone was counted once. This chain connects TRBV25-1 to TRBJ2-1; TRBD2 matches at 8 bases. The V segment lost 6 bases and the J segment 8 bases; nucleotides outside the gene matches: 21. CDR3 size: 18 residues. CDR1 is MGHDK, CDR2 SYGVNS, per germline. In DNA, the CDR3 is TGTGCCAGCAGCGAAACTCCTACTACTGGCGGGAGGATCGATGAGCAGTTCTTC. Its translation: CASSETPTTGGRIDEQFF.

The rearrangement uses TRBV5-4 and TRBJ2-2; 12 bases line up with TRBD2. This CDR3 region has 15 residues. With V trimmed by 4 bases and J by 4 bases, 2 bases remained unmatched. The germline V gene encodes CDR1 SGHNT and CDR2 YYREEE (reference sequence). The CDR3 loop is CASSLTSGGTGELFF. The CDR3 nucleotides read TGTGCCAGCAGCCTGACTAGCGGGGGCACCGGGGAGCTGTTTTTT.

The CDR3 protein is CASSQDTGDEQFF. In DNA form, the CDR3 reads TGTGCCAGCAGCCAAGATACGGGGGATGAGCAGTTCTTC. The chain links TRBV14 to TRBJ2-1, with D possibly matching TRBD2 (6 bases). The CDR3 is made up of 13 amino acids. V dropped 0 bases and J dropped 8 bases, with 8 bases sitting between them. Germline CDR1 SGHDN, CDR2 FVKESK.

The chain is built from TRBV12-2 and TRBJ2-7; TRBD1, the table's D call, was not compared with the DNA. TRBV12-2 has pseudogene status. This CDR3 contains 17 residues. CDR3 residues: CASRHPPRDRRSYEQYF. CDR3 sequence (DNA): TGTGCAAGTCGCCATCCCCCCCGAGACAGACGCTCCTACGAGCAGTACTTC.